These T cell receptor beta chains were read from a single sample in a study of T-cell memory formation after mild COVID-19. Each CDR3 protein gets one entry after TCRdb re-called the 5' RACE reads with MiXCR. The sample has fewer than 250,000 distinct CDR3 sequences, about 16% seen once. The sample taken for sequencing was PBMCs or a T cell subset sorted from them (not recorded which). The receptor set was obtained from an adult woman who had mild COVID-19 (a few samples of this study predate the infection). Cell type and time point are not known. The CDR3 runs from the conserved cysteine through the conserved F or W. The D gene is left open where the match is weak. Some rows have no size entry. The others give once, few or many, or a class for an expanded clone.

CDR3	DNA	size	V	D	J
CASGSYREGGETQYF	TGTGCCAGCGGATCCTACAGGGAGGGCGGGGAGACCCAGTACTTC	.	TRBV7-8	.	TRBJ2-5
CASRELRQASNEQFF	TGTGCCAGCAGAGAATTACGACAGGCAAGCAATGAGCAGTTCTTC	few	TRBV7-8	.	TRBJ2-1
CATSSRLAGAAEYF	TGTGCCACCAGCAGTAGACTAGCGGGGGCCGCTGAGTACTTC	.	TRBV15	TRBD2	TRBJ2-5
CASRGTSGKRGTGELFF	TGTGCCAGCAGGGGGACTAGCGGGAAGAGAGGGACCGGGGAGCTGTTTTTT	many	TRBV12-3/TRBV12-4	TRBD2	TRBJ2-2
CASSLAGVGTEAFF	TGTGCCAGCAGCTTAGCAGGGGTAGGAACTGAAGCTTTCTTT	.	TRBV7-8	.	TRBJ1-1
CSVEVSPNYGYTF	TGCAGCGTTGAAGTCAGTCCGAACTATGGCTACACCTTC	few	TRBV29-1	.	TRBJ1-2
CASSKTGYADNEQFF	TGTGCCAGCAGTAAAACAGGGTACGCGGACAATGAGCAGTTCTTC	few	TRBV6-5	.	TRBJ2-1
CASSLRFLADTQYF	TGTGCCAGCAGTTTAAGGTTCCTCGCAGATACGCAGTATTTT	few	TRBV12-3/TRBV12-4	.	TRBJ2-3
CASSEAPSGAFF	TGTGCCAGCAGTGAAGCGCCCTCGGGAGCTTTCTTT	.	TRBV2	.	TRBJ1-1
CASRSHGDTYEQYF	TGTGCCAGCAGATCTCACGGGGACACCTACGAGCAGTACTTC	.	TRBV6-5	.	TRBJ2-7
CSASLANEQFF	TGCAGTGCTAGCTTAGCCAATGAGCAGTTCTTC	.	TRBV20-1	.	TRBJ2-1
CASSEAGNYGYTF	TGTGCCAGCAGTGAAGCGGGGAACTATGGCTACACCTTC	many	TRBV6-1	.	TRBJ1-2
CASESGGQGTGELFF	TGTGCCAGCGAGTCGGGGGGGCAGGGCACCGGGGAGCTGTTTTTT	few	TRBV2	TRBD2	TRBJ2-2
CASRPYRDSFWEQYF	TGTGCCAGCAGGCCCTACCGGGACAGCTTTTGGGAGCAGTACTTC	few	TRBV12-3/TRBV12-4	TRBD1	TRBJ2-7
CASCLSSRMRYHEQYF	TGTGCCAGCTGTTTATCGAGTAGAATGAGGTACCACGAGCAGTACTTC	.	TRBV27	.	TRBJ2-7
CARGGGKPHSYNEQFF	TGTGCCAGGGGGGGGGGCAAGCCCCACTCCTACAATGAGCAGTTCTTC	few	TRBV7-2	.	TRBJ2-1
CASSAGLAGVETQYF	TGTGCCAGTAGTGCGGGACTAGCGGGAGTTGAGACCCAGTACTTC	.	TRBV19	TRBD2	TRBJ2-5
CASRGGASNQPQHF	TGTGCCAGCAGGGGGGGGGCCAGCAATCAGCCCCAGCATTTT	.	TRBV12-3/TRBV12-4	.	TRBJ1-5
CASSLHPRGYNEQFF	TGTGCCAGCAGTTTACACCCCAGGGGGTACAATGAGCAGTTCTTC	few	TRBV12-3/TRBV12-4	TRBD1	TRBJ2-1
CASSEEGRGSYNEQFF	TGTGCCAGCAGTGAGGAGGGGAGGGGCTCCTACAATGAGCAGTTCTTC	many	TRBV2	TRBD2	TRBJ2-1
CASSLVSSGNSGANVLTF	TGTGCCAGCAGCTTAGTGTCTAGCGGGAACTCTGGGGCCAACGTCCTGACTTTC	many	TRBV7-2	TRBD2	TRBJ2-6
CASSLRVAGSTDTQYF	TGTGCCAGCAGCCTCCGGGTAGCGGGTTCCACAGATACGCAGTATTTT	few	TRBV11-2	TRBD2	TRBJ2-3
CASSRNPLAGGPNNEQFF	TGTGCCAGCAGTCGCAACCCACTAGCGGGAGGGCCAAACAATGAGCAGTTCTTC	few	TRBV6-2/TRBV6-3	TRBD2	TRBJ2-1
CASSSYGTSGAGYEQYF	TGTGCCAGCAGCTCCTACGGGACTAGCGGGGCCGGATACGAGCAGTACTTC	few	TRBV7-9	TRBD2	TRBJ2-7
CASSKTGGGTEAFF	TGTGCCAGCTCTAAAACGGGGGGTGGCACTGAAGCTTTCTTT	many	TRBV18	.	TRBJ1-1
CASSFVAGSNYGYTF	TGTGCCAGCAGTTTCGTGGCAGGGTCTAACTATGGCTACACCTTC	.	TRBV12-3/TRBV12-4	.	TRBJ1-2
CASSPGQGAYYTEAFF	TGCGCCAGCAGCCCCGGACAGGGTGCCTATTACACTGAAGCTTTCTTT	few	TRBV4-1	TRBD1	TRBJ1-1
CSARVGPATDTQYF	TGCAGTGCTAGAGTGGGACCCGCCACAGATACGCAGTATTTT	.	TRBV20-1	.	TRBJ2-3
CASSLRTGSEAFF	TGCGCCAGCAGCCTACGGACAGGGTCTGAAGCTTTCTTT	few	TRBV4-3	TRBD1	TRBJ1-1
CAWRGQGGTEAFF	TGTGCCTGGAGGGGACAGGGAGGCACTGAAGCTTTCTTT	.	TRBV30	TRBD1	TRBJ1-1
CASTAGTGYQPQHF	TGTGCCAGTACCGCCGGGACAGGATATCAGCCCCAGCATTTT	few	TRBV19	TRBD1	TRBJ1-5
CASSLLGSQGGNTEAFF	TGCGCCAGCAGCTTGCTGGGCTCGCAGGGGGGGAACACTGAAGCTTTCTTT	many	TRBV5-1	TRBD1	TRBJ1-1
CATAGRNTEAFF	TGTGCCACCGCAGGGAGGAACACTGAAGCTTTCTTT	few	TRBV24-1	.	TRBJ1-1
CASSILRPRAYGYTF	TGTGCCAGCAGCATCTTGAGACCACGCGCTTATGGCTACACCTTC	.	TRBV12-3/TRBV12-4	.	TRBJ1-2
CSARSGTSTDTQYF	TGCAGCGCCCGCTCTGGGACGAGCACAGATACGCAGTATTTT	.	TRBV29-1	.	TRBJ2-3
CASSVASGSSVVELFF	TGTGCCAGCAGCGTAGCTAGCGGGAGTTCGGTGGTGGAGCTGTTTTTT	few	TRBV9	TRBD2	TRBJ2-2